What follows describes a single T cell receptor beta chain. Antigen specificity is unknown. Germline CDR1 SGHTA, CDR2 FQGNSA. CDR3 size: 13 residues. V was clipped by 5 bases and J by 6 bases, with 12 bases between them. From the RT-PCR reads, TCRdb called clonotypes with MiXCR, one entry per CDR3 protein. Of 400,000 to 650,000 distinct CDR3 sequences listed, under 8.5% were seen once; the top ten hold roughly 14%. The data derive from a study of response to subunit inactivated influenza vaccine. Findings of the study overall: That few new T cells are recruited by each seasonal influenza vaccination was the authors' suggestion.

Specimen: PBMCs from blood, collected about 23 months after vaccination. This TCR came from a man between 50 and 70 years old who received an inactivated influenza vaccine. The chain recombines TRBV7-2 with TRBJ2-3; D is unresolved. Here the CDR3 DNA reads TGTGCCAGCAGCCTGTCTGTGGGCGATACGCAGTATTTT. This codes for CASSLSVGDTQYF.